A single sample gave rise to the 28 T cell receptor beta chains below, sequenced in a study of cytomegalovirus exposure and HLA in healthy donors. PCR primers comprised 60 Vbeta and 13 Jbeta primers. Assay: immunoSEQ multiplex PCR; the TCRdb copy retains only in-frame clones and omits some. The sample consists of about 97,000 clones, about four fifths of them appearing once. Material for sequencing was PBMCs. The receptors come from a man in his forties in good health and CMV-seropositive.

The gene calls are TRBV7-6 and TRBJ1-2, with D perhaps TRBD1 (5 bases). Germline-derived CDR1 and CDR2 are SGHVS and FNYEAQ. This CDR3 contains 14 residues. Trimming pared 5 bases from V and 3 bases from J, leaving 13 bases between. CDR3 protein: CASSKYRTHYGYTF. The CDR3 bases are TGTGCCAGCAGCAAATATCGGACACACTATGGCTACACCTTC.

The genes are TRBV19 and TRBJ2-2, with TRBD1 as a possible D gene (6 bases). CDR3 length: 15 amino acids. Germline-derived CDR1 and CDR2 are LNHDA and SQIVND (reference sequence). V shed 5 bases and J shed 4 bases, with 14 bases lying between them. In nucleotides, the CDR3 is TGTGCCAGTAGTCCCGACTGGGGGCGCACCGGGGAGCTGTTTTTT. It encodes CASSPDWGRTGELFF. The entire variable domain, with the rest obtained from reference TRBV19 and TRBJ2-2, is as follows: DGGITQSPKYLFRKEGQNVTLSCEQNLNHDAMYWYRQDPGQGLRLIYYSQIVNDFQKGDIAEGYSVSREKKESFPLTVTSAQKNPTAFYLCASSPDWGRTGELFFGEGSRLTVL.

The J gene is TRBJ2-5, the V gene TRBV9; possibly TRBD1 for D (6 bases). V was clipped by 4 bases and J by 3 bases, with 19 bases between them. The CDR3 length is 16 residues. Germline V gene data show CDR1 as SGDLS and CDR2 as YYNGEE. CDR3 in amino acids: CASSTRPSTGKETQYF. In nucleotides, the CDR3 is TGTGCCAGCAGCACCCGACCGTCGACAGGAAAAGAGACCCAGTACTTC.

The rearrangement joins TRBV27 to TRBJ1-2; TRBD1 agrees at 9 bases. The CDR3 length is 14 residues. V was pared by 2 bases and J by 7 bases, with 5 bases of the junction left unmatched. The germline CDR1 and CDR2 sequences are MNHEY and SMNVEV (reference sequence). CDR3 nucleotide sequence: TGTGCCAGCAGTTTAAACGGACAGGGGTCTGGCTACACCTTC. It codes for CASSLNGQGSGYTF.

The rearrangement uses TRBV6-1 and TRBJ1-2; tentatively, D is TRBD1 (5 bases). The germline V and J ends were trimmed by 4 bases and 7 bases, with 13 bases remaining between them. The CDR3 length is 13 residues. CDR1 MNHNS and CDR2 SASEGT come from the germline V gene. The chain's CDR3 is CASSVTQGRGYTF. The CDR3 DNA reads TGTGCCAGCAGTGTAACCCAGGGTCGTGGCTACACCTTC.

The rearrangement joins TRBV6-5 to TRBJ1-1; no clear D. CDR3 length: 13 residues. Germline V gene lookup returns CDR1 MNHEY and CDR2 SVGAGI. V shed 4 bases and J shed 7 bases, with 13 bases lying between them. Written as DNA, the CDR3 is TGTGCCAGCAGTTCGATCTCAGGAATTGAAGCTTTCTTT. Translation gives CASSSISGIEAFF.

V is TRBV2 and J is TRBJ1-6, with D perhaps TRBD1 (6 bases). The CDR3 length is 14 residues. Germline lookup yields CDR1 SNHLY and CDR2 FYNNEI. V gave up 6 bases and J gave up 8 bases, with 14 bases separating them. CDR3 nucleotides: TGTGCCAGCAGGCCCACAGGGCAGCATTCACCCCTCCACTTT. Translating gives CASRPTGQHSPLHF.

The chain combines TRBV28 with TRBJ2-7; possibly TRBD1 for D (6 bases). The germline V gene encodes CDR1 MDHEN and CDR2 SYDVKM. This CDR3 is built from 15 residues. Trimming shortened V by 2 bases and J by 9 bases, and 20 bases separated the two germline ends. In nucleotides, the CDR3 is TGTGCCAGCAGTTTAAGGGCAGGGGCCTTAGGGGGGCAGTACTTC. This encodes CASSLRAGALGGQYF.

This chain connects TRBV7-9 to TRBJ2-5, with unresolved D. V was clipped by 5 bases and J by 2 bases, with 15 bases between them. This CDR3 comprises 15 residues. The germline V gene has CDR1 SEHNR and CDR2 FQNEAQ (reference sequence). In DNA, the CDR3 is TGTGCCAGCAGCCCTTCGGTCTTTCGGCAAGAGACCCAGTACTTC. It encodes CASSPSVFRQETQYF.

This sequence joins TRBV5-8 and TRBJ1-4; 7 positions agree with TRBD1. Germline CDR1 and CDR2: SGHTS and YDEGEE. This CDR3 is built from 15 residues. The ends lost 4 bases at V and 6 bases at J; junction bases unmatched: 9. CDR3 region: CASSATGAVDEKLFF. In nucleotides, the CDR3 is TGTGCCAGCAGCGCCACAGGGGCGGTGGATGAAAAACTGTTTTTT.

This clone was seen just once. This chain links TRBV30 with TRBJ1-4, with no clear D. Germline values: CDR1 GTSNPN, CDR2 SVGIG (reference sequence). The CDR3 is 14 amino acids. Trimming removed 0 bases at V and 3 bases at J, with 8 bases between. The CDR3 DNA is TGTGCCTGGAGTGTAATGGGAGCTAATGAAAAACTGTTTTTT. It encodes CAWSVMGANEKLFF.

The chain joins TRBV7-2 to TRBJ1-4, with no clear D. This CDR3 has 13 amino acids. CDR1 and CDR2 (germline): SGHTA, FQGNSA. V lost 1 base and J 12 bases, leaving 12 bases between the germline ends. The CDR3 loop is CASSLGRQAELFF. The CDR3, as DNA: TGTGCCAGCAGCTTAGGTCGGCAAGCGGAACTGTTTTTT.

V gene TRBV7-3 combines with J gene TRBJ2-3; 13 nucleotides align to TRBD2. CDR1 is SGHTA and CDR2 is FQGTGA in the germline V gene. This CDR3 is 19 amino acids long. Trimming removed 2 bases from V and 6 bases from J; junction bases left unmatched: 14. This CDR3 reads CASSLGLAGAAISRDTQYF. The CDR3 nucleotides read TGTGCCAGCAGCTTAGGACTAGCGGGGGCGGCGATCAGTCGGGATACGCAGTATTTT. Full variable domain (outside the CDR3, taken from reference TRBV7-3 and TRBJ2-3): GAGVSQTPSNKVTEKGKYVELRCDPISGHTALYWYRQSLGQGPEFLIYFQGTGAADDSGLPNDRFFAVRPEGSVSTLKIQRTERGDSAVYLCASSLGLAGAAISRDTQYFGPGTRLTVL.

Here the CDR3 reads CASSLAGQGETQYF. CDR3 DNA sequence: TGTGCCAGCAGCTTGGCCGGGCAGGGAGAGACCCAGTACTTC. The genes are TRBV5-4 and TRBJ2-5; D is possibly TRBD1 (5 bases). Germline CDR1 is SGHNT and CDR2 is YYREEE (reference sequence). The CDR3 consists of 14 residues. The germline V and J ends were trimmed by 0 bases and 4 bases, with 10 bases remaining between them.

This clone was counted once. J is TRBJ2-2 and V is TRBV2, with TRBD1 matching over 10 bases. Germline V lookup: CDR1 SNHLY, CDR2 FYNNEI. V was clipped by 7 bases and J by 2 bases; unmatched bases: 4. This CDR3 contains 15 residues. CDR3 loop: CASIDRGRNTGELFF. Written as DNA, the CDR3 is TGTGCCAGCATCGACAGGGGGCGAAACACCGGGGAGCTGTTTTTT. Supplemented by reference TRBV2 and TRBJ2-2, the full variable domain reads EPEVTQTPSHQVTQMGQEVILRCVPISNHLYFYWYRQILGQKVEFLVSFYNNEISEKSEIFDDQFSVERPDGSNFTLKIRSTKLEDSAMYFCASIDRGRNTGELFFGEGSRLTVL.

The rearrangement joins TRBV5-1 to TRBJ2-3; 9 nucleotides line up with TRBD2. The CDR3 runs 14 residues. Per the germline V gene, CDR1 is SGHRS and CDR2 is YFSETQ. Trimming removed 6 bases from V and 5 bases from J; junction bases left unmatched: 7. The CDR3 here is CASKLAGVGDTQYF. The CDR3 bases are TGCGCCAGCAAGTTAGCGGGAGTCGGAGATACGCAGTATTTT.

The rearrangement uses TRBV5-1 and TRBJ2-1, with D possibly being TRBD2 (6 bases). Deletions cut 2 bases from V and 3 bases from J, with 12 bases between. The germline V gene has CDR1 SGHRS and CDR2 YFSETQ. The CDR3 totals 15 residues. The DNA for the CDR3 is TGCGCCAGCAGCTTAATCCCCGGGAGCTACAATGAGCAGTTCTTC. It specifies CASSLIPGSYNEQFF.

The V call is TRBV9, the J call TRBJ1-3; D uncertain. Germline V lookup: CDR1 SGDLS, CDR2 YYNGEE. V was pared by 0 bases and J by 7 bases, with 2 bases between. The CDR3 is 11 amino acids. The CDR3 reads CASSVANTIYF. CDR3 coding DNA: TGTGCCAGCAGCGTAGCTAACACCATATATTTT.

The chain carries TRBV13 and TRBJ2-1; tentative D call: TRBD1 (5 bases). V was pared by 3 bases and J by 8 bases, with 20 bases between. CDR1 is PRHDT and CDR2 is FYEKMQ in the germline V gene (reference sequence). The CDR3 totals 16 residues. The CDR3 sequence is CASSFPLGVEMDEQFF. CDR3 nucleotides: TGTGCCAGCAGCTTCCCCCTAGGGGTCGAAATGGATGAGCAGTTCTTC.

V and J are TRBV7-3 and TRBJ1-1; 8 bases fit TRBD1. Germline trimming cut 5 bases from V and 8 bases from J; bases unmatched to any gene: 10. CDR3 length equals 14 residues. Germline assignment: CDR1 SGHTA and CDR2 FQGTGA. This chain's CDR3 is CASSPNLQGDEAFF. CDR3 nucleotides: TGTGCCAGCAGCCCTAACTTACAGGGGGACGAAGCTTTCTTT.

This clone was recorded only once. It is unclear where the CDR3 begins or ends on the DNA, so no DNA is shown, and the CDR3 is as TCRdb lists it. The chain combines TRBV27 with TRBJ1-2; the listed D gene, TRBD1, was not tested against the DNA. The germline CDR1 and CDR2 sequences are MNHEY and SMNVEV (reference sequence). The CDR3 comprises 15 residues, both ends counted. The CDR3: CARQSLGGFGNGYTF.

The CDR3 here is CASSSWGTSASNEQFF. The CDR3 nucleotides are TGTGCCAGCAGCTCGTGGGGGACTAGCGCCTCCAATGAGCAGTTCTTC. The rearrangement uses TRBV5-6 and TRBJ2-1, with 10 positions matching TRBD2. The CDR3 spans 16 residues. With 3 bases clipped from V and 6 bases from J, the junction kept 9 bases outside the gene matches. Germline CDR1 SGHDT, CDR2 YYEEEE.

This chain joins TRBV28 and TRBJ1-2; D uncertain. The CDR3 spans 12 residues. Trimming took 8 bases from V and 4 from J, leaving 11 bases between them. Germline loops: CDR1 MDHEN, CDR2 SYDVKM. CDR3 DNA: TGTGCCAGCCAAATCAGTCCCTATGGCTACACCTTC. Translation: CASQISPYGYTF.

To note about this clone: Other nucleotide sequences in the sample specify the same CDR3. This chain uses TRBV11-2 with TRBJ2-3; D is undetermined. CDR3 length equals 16 residues. Trimming pared 1 base from V and 4 bases from J, leaving 15 bases between. Germline-derived CDR1 and CDR2 are SGHAT and FQNNGV. The CDR3 sequence: CASSLGVSSSPDTQYF. CDR3 sequence (DNA): TGTGCCAGCAGCTTAGGAGTGAGTTCTAGTCCAGATACGCAGTATTTT.

The CDR3 DNA reads as TGTGCCAGCAGTCCCAACGGGGTCCGCCCTAACTATGGCTACACCTTC. It encodes CASSPNGVRPNYGYTF. This chain joins TRBV27 and TRBJ1-2; D is unresolved. With 5 bases removed from V and 0 bases from J, the gap between germline ends came to 16 bases. Germline CDR1 is MNHEY and CDR2 is SMNVEV (reference sequence). The CDR3 sequence is 16 residues long.

This chain links TRBV5-4 with TRBJ2-7; 13 nucleotides agree with TRBD2. The J segment lost 7 bases and the V segment lost 4 bases, leaving 8 bases of the junction unmatched. The germline V gene has CDR1 SGHNT and CDR2 YYREEE (reference sequence). The CDR3 spans 15 residues. This chain's CDR3 is CASSLTSGRGREQYF. CDR3 sequence (DNA): TGTGCCAGCAGCCTAACTAGCGGGAGGGGAAGGGAGCAGTACTTC.

The gene calls are TRBV6-5 and TRBJ1-3, with D possibly matching TRBD1 (5 bases). There are 14 residues in the CDR3. In germline, CDR1 is MNHEY, CDR2 SVGAGI. V was cut by 7 bases and J by 2 bases, with 12 bases left in between. Here the CDR3 DNA reads TGTGCCAGCATTAAGGAGGGGACTGGAAACACCATATATTTT. It codes for CASIKEGTGNTIYF.

The chain carries TRBV4-2 and TRBJ1-4; TRBD1 matches at 7 bases. Germline CDR1 LGHNA, CDR2 YNFKEQ. This CDR3 is built from 16 residues. The V and J ends lost 1 base and 8 bases, in that order; junction bases with no gene match: 10. CDR3 in amino acids: CASSQGTGQFNEKLFF. The CDR3 nucleotides are TGTGCCAGCAGCCAAGGCACGGGACAGTTTAACGAAAAACTGTTTTTT.